What follows is one T cell receptor beta chain and its context. The antigen is undetermined. V lost 4 bases and J lost 7; bases outside the gene matches: 13. Per the germline V gene, CDR1 is MDHEN and CDR2 is SYDVKM. The CDR3 consists of 16 residues. Researchers ran the PCR with 60 Vbeta and 13 Jbeta primers. The data were produced by immunoSEQ multiplex PCR, yet TCRdb's version contains in-frame clones alone and is incomplete. The table lists roughly 100,000 clones, around 74% of them singletons. The sample belongs to a study of cytomegalovirus exposure and HLA in healthy donors. Study-level information: Findings of an earlier analysis included roughly 110 million unique TCR beta sequences from 200 million or so T cells. Points from the study as a whole: A classifier reportedly called cytomegalovirus status with high sensitivity and specificity. Most TCR sequences proved rare, with some public TCRs found in many donors.

The receptor was isolated from a woman aged 40 to 55 in good health and CMV-seropositive. V usage is TRBV28 and J usage is TRBJ2-1; 7 bases are a match to TRBD1. The sequencing sample was made of PBMCs. CDR3 nucleotide sequence: TGTGCCAGCAGTTACCCCAGGGACAGATTTGGGAATGAGCAGTTCTTC. Protein product: CASSYPRDRFGNEQFF.